These T cell receptor beta chains were read from a single sample in a study of shared clonotypes between healthy human individuals. Some clones are missing from TCRdb's copy, which holds only in-frame ones; the method was immunoSEQ multiplex PCR. The data show 100,000 to 120,000 clones, about 63% seen once. Sequenced material: memory CD8+ T cells sorted from blood. The receptors come from a woman in her 30s in good health. The CDR3 runs from the conserved cysteine through the conserved F or W. D genes are given only for firm matches. Rows may omit the clone size; those that give it use once, few, many or a size class.

V: TRBV9; size: many; D: -; J: TRBJ1-1; CDR3: CASSVSWGNTEAFF; DNA: TGTGCCAGCAGCGTATCTTGGGGGAACACTGAAGCTTTCTTT
V: TRBV27; size: few; D: TRBD1; J: TRBJ1-2; CDR3: CASSNLHRGNDGYTF; DNA: TGTGCCAGCAGCAATTTACACAGGGGGAACGATGGCTACACCTTC
V: TRBV13; size: -; D: TRBD1; J: TRBJ1-4; CDR3: CASSLRGTGREKLFF; DNA: TGTGCCAGCAGCTTAAGGGGGACAGGGCGAGAAAAACTGTTTTTT
V: TRBV4-1; size: few; D: -; J: TRBJ2-7; CDR3: CASSQDPGHEQYF; DNA: TGCGCCAGCAGCCAAGATCCGGGGCACGAGCAGTACTTC
V: TRBV10-3; size: -; D: TRBD2; J: TRBJ2-3; CDR3: CASSEGLAGGDTQYF; DNA: TGTGCCAGCAGTGAGGGACTAGCGGGAGGAGATACGCAGTATTTT
V: TRBV30; size: once; D: -; J: TRBJ2-7; CDR3: CAWSILGAGDEQYF; DNA: TGTGCCTGGAGTATTCTTGGCGCCGGGGACGAGCAGTACTTC
V: TRBV14; size: -; D: -; J: TRBJ1-5; CDR3: CASSHSGLQPQHF; DNA: TGTGCCAGCAGCCATTCAGGGTTGCAGCCCCAGCATTTT
V: TRBV7-7; size: -; D: TRBD2; J: TRBJ2-7; CDR3: CASSEKGLADYEQYF; DNA: TGTGCCAGCAGCGAAAAGGGACTAGCAGACTACGAGCAGTACTTC
V: TRBV11-2; size: -; D: TRBD1; J: TRBJ2-7; CDR3: CASSWGQSMAYEQYF; DNA: TGTGCCAGCAGCTGGGGACAGAGTATGGCCTACGAGCAGTACTTC
V: TRBV5-6; size: -; D: -; J: TRBJ2-5; CDR3: CASSFGLVSKETQYF; DNA: TGTGCCAGCAGCTTTGGTTTAGTTAGCAAAGAGACCCAGTACTTC